This T cell receptor beta chain was sequenced for a study of blood T cell repertoires in COVID-19. Background on the study: Material from acute and convalescent COVID-19 was sourced from the United States, Italy and Spain. PBMCs, B-cell-depleted T cells, or T cells were the source of the cDNA or gDNA that made up the material.

This CDR3 region has 14 residues. Germline-derived CDR1 and CDR2 are LNHDA and SQIVND (reference sequence). V dropped 6 bases and J dropped 5; count of bases not matched to a gene: 6. Study processing details: Estimates of nucleated cell counts were drawn from the amplification of reference gene primers. The data were produced by immunoSEQ multiplex PCR, yet TCRdb's version contains in-frame clones alone and is incomplete. V, J and clone size reflect that table, while D and trimming were determined from the DNA. In the table there are roughly 90,000 clones, 80% of which are singletons. This clone showed up just a few times.

The V gene is TRBV19, the J gene TRBJ1-4, with 7 bases fitting TRBD1. The TCR comes from a woman in her seventies with acute or convalescent COVID-19. Sequenced: peripheral blood. Here the CDR3 DNA reads TGTGCCAGTAGCCGGCCAGGGGGGAATGAAAAACTGTTTTTT. Amino acid sequence: CASSRPGGNEKLFF.